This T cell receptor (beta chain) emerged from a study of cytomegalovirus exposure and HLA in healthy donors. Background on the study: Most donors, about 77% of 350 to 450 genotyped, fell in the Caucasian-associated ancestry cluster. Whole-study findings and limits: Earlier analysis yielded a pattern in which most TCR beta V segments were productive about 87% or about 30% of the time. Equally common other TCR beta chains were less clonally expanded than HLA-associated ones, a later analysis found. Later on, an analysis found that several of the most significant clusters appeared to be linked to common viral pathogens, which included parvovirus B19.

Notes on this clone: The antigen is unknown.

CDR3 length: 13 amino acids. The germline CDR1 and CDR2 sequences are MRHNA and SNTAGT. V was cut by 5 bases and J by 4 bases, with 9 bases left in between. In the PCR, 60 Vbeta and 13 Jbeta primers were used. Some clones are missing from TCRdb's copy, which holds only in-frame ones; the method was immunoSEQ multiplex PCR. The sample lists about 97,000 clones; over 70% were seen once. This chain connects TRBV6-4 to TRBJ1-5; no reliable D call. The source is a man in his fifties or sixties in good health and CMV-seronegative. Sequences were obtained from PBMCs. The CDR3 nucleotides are TGTGCCAGCAGTCAGATCCTTAATCAGCCCCAGCATTTT. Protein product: CASSQILNQPQHF.